These 24 T cell receptor beta chains came from one sample sequenced in a study of blood T cell repertoires in COVID-19. Assay used: immunoSEQ multiplex PCR; TCRdb lists only in-frame clones, some missing. This sample yields some 99,000 clones, of which 81% are seen a single time; over 8.5% belongs to the top ten. Sequencing used peripheral blood. These receptors were taken from a woman older than 75 with acute or convalescent COVID-19.

V gene TRBV9 combines with J gene TRBJ2-3, with 9 nucleotides matching TRBD2. Trimming cost V 4 bases and J 4 bases; bases outside gene matches: 4. Per the germline V gene, CDR1 is SGDLS and CDR2 is YYNGEE. CDR3 length equals 14 residues. CDR3 nucleotides: TGTGCCAGCAGCTCCGGGACTAGCCCAGATACGCAGTATTTT. Its protein product is CASSSGTSPDTQYF.

The genes are TRBV18 and TRBJ1-4, with unresolved D. The CDR3 has 12 residues. V was clipped by 5 bases and J by 14 bases, with 15 bases between them. CDR1 is KGHSH and CDR2 is LQKENI in the germline V gene. This CDR3 is CASSSNQVDLFF. CDR3 in DNA: TGTGCCAGCTCATCGAATCAGGTAGATCTGTTTTTT.

This clone has just one count. The J gene is TRBJ2-3, the V gene TRBV10-3, with D maybe TRBD2 (6 bases). Germline V lookup: CDR1 ENHRY, CDR2 SYGVKD. Trimming removed 5 bases from V and 6 bases from J, with 6 bases in between. The CDR3 extends over 11 amino acids. The CDR3 DNA reads TGTGCCATCAGTCTAGCGGATACGCAGTATTTT. Its protein is CAISLADTQYF.

The V and J genes are TRBV5-4 and TRBJ2-1, with 9 positions matching TRBD2. V was pared by 2 bases and J by 5 bases, with 5 bases of the junction left unmatched. CDR1 is SGHNT and CDR2 is YYREEE in the germline V gene (reference sequence). This CDR3 comprises 15 residues. The CDR3 sequence is CASSFLAGPDNEQFF. The CDR3 DNA follows: TGTGCCAGCAGCTTTCTAGCGGGGCCTGACAATGAGCAGTTCTTC. Looking up the rest from reference TRBV5-4 and TRBJ2-1 gives the full variable domain: ETGVTQSPTHLIKTRGQQVTLRCSSQSGHNTVSWYQQALGQGPQFIFQYYREEENGRGNFPPRFSGLQFPNYSSELNVNALELDDSALYLCASSFLAGPDNEQFFGPGTRLTVL.

This clone was recorded a few times. This CDR3 is CASSQGRTGGYTF. The CDR3 nucleotides are TGTGCCAGCAGCCAAGGACGGACGGGGGGCTACACCTTC. This chain joins TRBV3-1 (or the pseudogene TRBV3-2) and TRBJ1-2; D gene uncertain. This CDR3 is 13 amino acids long. CDR1 LGHDT and CDR2 YNNKEL come from the germline V gene (reference sequence). Trimming shortened V by 1 base and J by 8 bases, and 11 bases separated the two germline ends.

V is TRBV7-8 and J is TRBJ1-4; 9 bases map to TRBD1. Germline V gene lookup returns CDR1 SGHVS and CDR2 FQNEAQ. This CDR3 has 14 amino acids. V lost 5 bases to trimming and J lost 8 bases; unmatched junction nucleotides: 6. The CDR3 nucleotides read TGTGCCAGCAGCCTCCGGGACAGGGTCGAAAAACTGTTTTTT. Translated, it gives CASSLRDRVEKLFF.

This sequence joins TRBV4-3 and TRBJ1-1; TRBD1 matches 8 bases. J was trimmed by 0 bases and V by 1 base; bases with no gene match: 7. This CDR3 spans 17 amino acids. The germline CDR1 and CDR2 sequences are LGHNA and YSLEER. The CDR3 loop is CASSQGTGGGMNTEAFF. CDR3 DNA: TGCGCCAGCAGCCAAGGAACAGGGGGAGGAATGAACACTGAAGCTTTCTTT.

The J gene is TRBJ2-3, the V gene TRBV10-2; 13 bases line up with TRBD2. The germline CDR1 and CDR2 sequences are WSHSY and SAAADI. The CDR3 length is 17 residues. V lost 7 bases to trimming and J lost 2 bases; unmatched junction nucleotides: 9. CDR3 amino acids: CASMNWGLAGNTDTQYF. CDR3 DNA sequence: TGCGCCAGCATGAATTGGGGACTAGCGGGGAACACAGATACGCAGTATTTT.

This chain joins TRBV18 and TRBJ1-1; D might be TRBD1 (6 bases). The CDR3 contains 15 residues. Germline CDR1 reads KGHSH; CDR2 reads LQKENI. Trimming left V 3 bases short and J 1 base short, with 12 bases between. The DNA of the CDR3 is TGTGCCAGCTCACCCAATGGGGGCGAGAACACTGAAGCTTTCTTT. Amino acids: CASSPNGGENTEAFF.

This clone was seen once. The V call is TRBV19, the J call TRBJ1-4; TRBD1 agrees at 7 bases. This CDR3 spans 15 amino acids. V trimming: 3 bases; J trimming: 3 bases; junction bases outside the gene matches: 4. CDR1 and CDR2 from the germline V gene are LNHDA and SQIVND (reference sequence). The CDR3 here is CASSIGGQPNEKLFF. CDR3 DNA sequence: TGTGCCAGTAGTATTGGGGGACAGCCTAATGAAAAACTGTTTTTT. The full variable domain, with the rest looked up from reference TRBV19 and TRBJ1-4, is DGGITQSPKYLFRKEGQNVTLSCEQNLNHDAMYWYRQDPGQGLRLIYYSQIVNDFQKGDIAEGYSVSREKKESFPLTVTSAQKNPTAFYLCASSIGGQPNEKLFFGSGTQLSVL.

The chain employs TRBV6-5 and TRBJ1-1; 12 nucleotides align to TRBD1. CDR1 MNHEY and CDR2 SVGAGI come from the germline V gene. The CDR3 has 14 amino acids. The V and J ends lost 6 bases and 7 bases, in that order; junction bases with no gene match: 6. The DNA of the CDR3 is TGTGCCAGCAGCGGGGACAGGGGGCGCGGTGAAGCTTTCTTT. This encodes CASSGDRGRGEAFF.

CDR3 sequence: CASSSTSYGGTGQNTGELFF. The DNA of the CDR3 is TGTGCCAGCAGCTCAACCTCCTACGGGGGGACCGGGCAGAACACCGGGGAGCTGTTTTTT. The genes are TRBV13 and TRBJ2-2, with TRBD2 matching over 7 bases. This CDR3 contains 20 residues. Germline V gene data show CDR1 as PRHDT and CDR2 as FYEKMQ (reference sequence). The V segment lost 4 bases and the J segment 1 base; nucleotides outside the gene matches: 18.

This chain links TRBV18 with TRBJ2-7, with D perhaps TRBD1 (6 bases). V lost 6 bases, J lost 6 bases, and 18 bases lay in between. The germline gives CDR1 KGHSH, CDR2 LQKENI. CDR3 size: 14 residues. Here the CDR3 reads CASSPTVAGVEQYF. DNA for the CDR3: TGTGCCAGCTCCCCTACCGTGGCAGGGGTCGAGCAGTACTTC.

The rearrangement joins TRBV6-6 to TRBJ1-4; weak D call: TRBD1 (6 bases). The CDR3 totals 15 residues. Trimming removed 6 bases from V and 0 bases from J, with 11 bases in between. Looked up from germline, CDR1 is MNHNY and CDR2 is SVGAGI (reference sequence). Here the CDR3 DNA reads TGTGCCAGCAGGGACGGACAGACAACTAATGAAAAACTGTTTTTT. It translates to CASRDGQTTNEKLFF.

The chain carries TRBV6-1 and TRBJ2-7, with D unclear. Germline values: CDR1 MNHNS, CDR2 SASEGT. Trimming took off 1 base at V and 4 bases at J, with 8 bases between the two ends. This CDR3 spans 13 amino acids. CDR3: CASSEGGSYEQYV. The CDR3 coding sequence is TGTGCCAGCAGTGAAGGAGGTTCATACGAGCAGTACGTC.

The V and J genes are TRBV9 and TRBJ2-3; 8 bases fit TRBD2. The CDR3 consists of 15 residues. The V gene's germline CDR1 is SGDLS and CDR2 YYNGEE. V shed 3 bases and J 5 bases; nucleotides not matched to a gene: 8. The CDR3 DNA reads TGTGCCAGCAGCGAATCGGGGGGGCCTGGAGATACGCAGTATTTT. Translating gives CASSESGGPGDTQYF.

This clone was seen once. The CDR3 DNA reads TGTGCCAGCAGCCCAGGGGGCTCTGGGGCCAACGTCCTGACTTTC. It yields the protein CASSPGGSGANVLTF. The chain joins TRBV5-4 to TRBJ2-6, with TRBD1 matching over 7 bases. The CDR3 contains 15 residues. V shed 4 bases and J 0 bases; nucleotides not matched to a gene: 1. The germline CDR1 and CDR2 sequences are SGHNT and YYREEE (reference sequence).

The chain couples TRBV4-3 to TRBJ2-3, with 11 bases aligning to TRBD2. CDR1 is LGHNA and CDR2 is YSLEER in the germline V gene. V lost 1 base to trimming and J lost 8 bases; unmatched junction nucleotides: 8. The length of the CDR3 is 16 residues. The CDR3 region is CASSQGLAGSWGTQYF. The CDR3 nucleotides are TGCGCCAGCAGCCAAGGACTAGCGGGGTCCTGGGGTACGCAGTATTTT.

The gene calls are TRBV27 and TRBJ1-2; 8 positions agree with TRBD1. Looked up from germline, CDR1 is MNHEY and CDR2 is SMNVEV (reference sequence). V was clipped by 1 base and J by 4 bases; unmatched bases: 5. The CDR3 spans 15 residues. The CDR3 protein is CASSLYPGTGYGYTF. The CDR3 DNA is TGTGCCAGCAGTTTATACCCCGGGACAGGCTATGGCTACACCTTC.

The V gene is TRBV28, the J gene TRBJ2-7; 9 bases map to TRBD1. V gave up 3 bases and J gave up 6 bases; unmatched junction bases: 6. Germline CDR1 reads MDHEN; CDR2 reads SYDVKM. This CDR3 comprises 14 residues. The CDR3 reads CASSLGQGFAEQYV. CDR3 bases: TGTGCCAGCAGTTTGGGACAGGGATTCGCCGAGCAGTACGTC.

With respect to this clone: The junction departs from germline at one end; a sequencing error may be responsible. The chain links TRBV6-2 or TRBV6-3 to TRBJ2-7; 12 positions agree with TRBD2. The CDR3 extends over 13 amino acids. In germline, CDR1 is MNHEY, CDR2 SVGEGT. CDR3 DNA: TGTGCCAGCAGTTACTCCTCTAGCGGGGGGGCTGACTTC. Protein: CASSYSSSGGADF.

The gene calls are TRBV5-4 and TRBJ2-5; 9 nucleotides match TRBD2. The CDR3 has 16 residues. V shed 3 bases, J shed 2 bases, and the junction held 8 bases outside the gene matches. Germline V lookup: CDR1 SGHNT, CDR2 YYREEE (reference sequence). Here the CDR3 reads CASSSPRGGRQETQYF. The CDR3, as DNA: TGTGCCAGCAGCTCCCCGCGGGGGGGCCGGCAAGAGACCCAGTACTTC.

This clone is a singleton in its sample. This rearrangement joins TRBV28 to TRBJ1-5; D uncertain. CDR3 length equals 15 residues. The germline V gene has CDR1 MDHEN and CDR2 SYDVKM. Trimming left V 6 bases short and J 0 bases short, with 12 bases between. CDR3 DNA: TGTGCCAGCAGCCGACGGGTCTTTAGCAATCAGCCCCAGCATTTT. Translation: CASSRRVFSNQPQHF.

This sequence joins TRBV2 and TRBJ1-2; D is uncertain. This CDR3 region has 13 residues. Trimming stripped 5 bases from V and 2 bases from J, with 9 bases between. Germline V gene data show CDR1 as SNHLY and CDR2 as FYNNEI. The CDR3 DNA is TGTGCCAGCAGTCAGCGCGGAAACTATGGCTACACCTTC. This encodes CASSQRGNYGYTF.